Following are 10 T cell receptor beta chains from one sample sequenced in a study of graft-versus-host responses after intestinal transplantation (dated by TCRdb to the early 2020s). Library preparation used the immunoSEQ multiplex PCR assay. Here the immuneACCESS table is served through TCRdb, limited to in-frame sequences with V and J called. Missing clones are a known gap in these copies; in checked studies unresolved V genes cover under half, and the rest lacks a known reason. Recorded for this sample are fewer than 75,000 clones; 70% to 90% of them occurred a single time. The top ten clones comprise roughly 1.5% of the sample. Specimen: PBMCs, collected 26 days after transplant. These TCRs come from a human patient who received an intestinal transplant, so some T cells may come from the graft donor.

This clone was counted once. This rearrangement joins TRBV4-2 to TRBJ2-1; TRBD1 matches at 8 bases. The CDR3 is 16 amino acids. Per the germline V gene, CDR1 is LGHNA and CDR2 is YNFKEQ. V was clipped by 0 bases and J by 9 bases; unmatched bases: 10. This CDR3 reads CASSQDPRGHFGEQFF. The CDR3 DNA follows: TGTGCCAGCAGCCAAGACCCCAGGGGGCACTTTGGTGAGCAGTTCTTC.

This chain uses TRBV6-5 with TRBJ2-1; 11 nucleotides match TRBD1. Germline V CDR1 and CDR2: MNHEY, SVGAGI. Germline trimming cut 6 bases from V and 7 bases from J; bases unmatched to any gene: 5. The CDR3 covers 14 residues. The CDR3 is CASSRTGGKNEQFF. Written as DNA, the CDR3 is TGTGCCAGCAGCAGGACAGGGGGCAAGAATGAGCAGTTCTTC.

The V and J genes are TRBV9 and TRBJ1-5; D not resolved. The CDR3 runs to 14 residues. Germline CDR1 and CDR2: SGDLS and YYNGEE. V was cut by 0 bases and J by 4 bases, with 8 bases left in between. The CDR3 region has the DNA TGTGCCAGCAGCGTAGGTCCCAGGAATCAGCCCCAGCATTTT. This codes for CASSVGPRNQPQHF.

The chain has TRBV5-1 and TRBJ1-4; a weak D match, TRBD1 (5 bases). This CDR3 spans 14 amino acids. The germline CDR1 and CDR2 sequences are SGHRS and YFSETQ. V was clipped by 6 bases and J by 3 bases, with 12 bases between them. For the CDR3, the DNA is TGCGCCAGCACTCCTCAGGGCCCTAATGAAAAACTGTTTTTT. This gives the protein CASTPQGPNEKLFF.

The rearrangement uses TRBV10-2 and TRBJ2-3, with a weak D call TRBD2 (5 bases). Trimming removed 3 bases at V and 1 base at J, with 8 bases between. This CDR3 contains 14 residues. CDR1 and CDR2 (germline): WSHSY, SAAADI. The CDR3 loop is CASSELVGTDTQYF. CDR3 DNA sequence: TGCGCCAGCAGTGAACTAGTGGGCACAGATACGCAGTATTTT.

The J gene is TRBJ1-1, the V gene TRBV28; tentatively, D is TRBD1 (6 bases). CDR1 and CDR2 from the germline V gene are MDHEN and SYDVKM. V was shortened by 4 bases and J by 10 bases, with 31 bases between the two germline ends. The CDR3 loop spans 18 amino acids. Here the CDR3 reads CASSSAKLSGTLLFVAFF. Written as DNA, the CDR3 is TGTGCCAGCAGTTCCGCCAAACTAAGCGGGACACTTCTTTTTGTAGCTTTCTTT.

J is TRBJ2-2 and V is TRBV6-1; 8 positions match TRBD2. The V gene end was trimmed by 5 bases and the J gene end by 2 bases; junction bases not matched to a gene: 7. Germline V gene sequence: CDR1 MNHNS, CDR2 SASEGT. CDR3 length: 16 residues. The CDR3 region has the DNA TGTGCCAGCAGTCAAGAAAGCGGGGGAAACACCGGGGAGCTGTTTTTT. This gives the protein CASSQESGGNTGELFF.

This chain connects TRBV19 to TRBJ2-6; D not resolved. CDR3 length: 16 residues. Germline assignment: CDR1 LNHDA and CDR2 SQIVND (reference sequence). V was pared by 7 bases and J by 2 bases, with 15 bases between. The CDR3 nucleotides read TGTGCCAGTATACGAACCCCTAAGACTGGGGCCAACGTCCTGACTTTC. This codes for CASIRTPKTGANVLTF.

As DNA, the CDR3 is TGTGCCAGCAGCCATCGCGGGGTGGGTTTACTAGCGGGAGGTAGCCCAGATACGCAGTATTTT. Its translation is CASSHRGVGLLAGGSPDTQYF. The V and J genes are TRBV27 and TRBJ2-3; 12 bases agree with TRBD2. CDR1 is MNHEY, CDR2 SMNVEV, per germline (reference sequence). The V gene end was trimmed by 6 bases and the J gene end by 4 bases; junction bases not matched to a gene: 23. This CDR3 contains 21 residues.

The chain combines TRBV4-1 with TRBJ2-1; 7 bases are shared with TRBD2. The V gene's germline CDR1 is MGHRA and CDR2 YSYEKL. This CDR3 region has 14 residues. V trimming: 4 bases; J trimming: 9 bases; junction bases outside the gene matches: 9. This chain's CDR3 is CASSLPGLGTEQFF. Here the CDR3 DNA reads TGCGCCAGCAGCCTCCCAGGACTAGGGACTGAGCAGTTCTTC.